These 11 T cell receptor beta chains were all obtained from the same sample, sequenced in a study of blood T cells in healthy people across ages. A second 7 to 11 cycle PCR used barcoded and J-beta primers. A single record per CDR3 protein comes from TCRdb applying MiXCR to the 5' RACE reads. This table has over a million distinct CDR3 sequences, around 42% appearing once. The sequenced sample consisted of blood. Source of these receptors: a woman under 30 in good health.

The CDR3 sequence: CASSQERTGGQITNTEAFF. The CDR3 nucleotides are TGCGCCAGCAGCCAAGAGCGGACAGGGGGGCAAATCACGAACACTGAAGCTTTCTTT. The chain has TRBV4-1 and TRBJ1-1; 10 bases are a match to TRBD1. There are 19 residues in the CDR3. The trim removed 0 bases at V and 1 base at J, leaving 11 bases unmatched. Per germline, CDR1 MGHRA and CDR2 YSYEKL.

This clonotype has more than one count but fewer than ten. V gene TRBV20-1 combines with J gene TRBJ1-5, with 7 bases aligning to TRBD1. The CDR3 consists of 14 residues. In germline, CDR1 is DFQATT, CDR2 SNEGSKA (reference sequence). V was pared by 1 base and J by 10 bases, with 10 bases of the junction left unmatched. The CDR3 DNA reads as TGCAGTGCTAGAGGCCGGGACAGCCGAGACCCCCAGCATTTT. Amino acids: CSARGRDSRDPQHF.

A single count supports this clonotype. The chain recombines TRBV25-1 with TRBJ2-7, with 9 bases aligning to TRBD2. The V gene's germline CDR1 is MGHDK and CDR2 SYGVNS. The J segment lost 4 bases and the V segment lost 7 bases, leaving 5 bases of the junction unmatched. CDR3 length equals 13 residues. As DNA, the CDR3 is TGTGCCAGCATGACTAGCGGCCGGTACGAGCAGTACTTC. Residues: CASMTSGRYEQYF.

The chain uses TRBV28 and TRBJ2-2; D remains ambiguous. Germline V gives CDR1 MDHEN, CDR2 SYDVKM. This CDR3 has 13 residues. V was clipped by 2 bases and J by 9 bases, with 10 bases between them. This chain's CDR3 is CASSLRTARELFF. CDR3 in DNA: TGTGCCAGCAGTTTAAGGACCGCAAGGGAGCTGTTTTTT.

The V call is TRBV20-1, the J call TRBJ2-3, with D tentatively TRBD2 (5 bases). Germline V gives CDR1 DFQATT, CDR2 SNEGSKA (reference sequence). Trimming stripped 5 bases from V and 6 bases from J, with 18 bases between. The CDR3 spans 14 residues. Here the CDR3 reads CSALNVDSRDTQYF. The CDR3 region has the DNA TGCAGTGCTCTAAACGTGGACTCGCGGGATACGCAGTATTTT.

The chain links TRBV4-2 to TRBJ1-2; tentative D call: TRBD1 (5 bases). Germline V gene lookup returns CDR1 LGHNA and CDR2 YNFKEQ. Deletions cut 6 bases from V and 7 bases from J, with 24 bases between. This CDR3 spans 16 amino acids. The CDR3 sequence: CASSPFESTDYCGYTF. In nucleotides, the CDR3 is TGTGCCAGCAGTCCCTTTGAGTCGACAGATTATTGTGGCTACACCTTC.

CDR3 protein: CASSPMGAGKYNEQFF. The CDR3 nucleotides are TGTGCCAGCAGCCCTATGGGAGCGGGCAAATACAATGAGCAGTTCTTC. The rearrangement joins TRBV12-3 or TRBV12-4 to TRBJ2-1; possibly TRBD2 for D (6 bases). CDR3 length equals 16 residues. The V gene lost 6 bases and the J gene lost 4 bases, with 19 bases spanning the gap.

V gene TRBV13 combines with J gene TRBJ1-1, with TRBD1 matching 7 bases. The CDR3 contains 13 residues. Germline CDR1 is PRHDT and CDR2 is FYEKMQ (reference sequence). Losses at the gene ends were 9 bases for V and 6 bases for J; bases not matched to a gene: 10. DNA for the CDR3: TGTGCCAGTAAACAGGGGCGAATACCTGAAGCTTTCTTT. This sequence encodes CASKQGRIPEAFF. The variable domain in full, with the rest retrieved from reference TRBV13 and TRBJ1-1, is AAGVIQSPRHLIKEKRETATLKCYPIPRHDTVYWYQQGPGQDPQFLISFYEKMQSDKGSIPDRFSAQQFSDYHSELNMSSLELGDSALYFCASKQGRIPEAFFGQGTRLTVV.

This clonotype was counted only a few times. This chain connects TRBV24-1 to TRBJ2-7, with unresolved D. Trimming removed 7 bases at V and 2 bases at J, with 11 bases between. The CDR3 has 13 residues. Germline-derived CDR1 and CDR2 are KGHDR and SFDVKD. Here the CDR3 reads CATSLTNTYEQYF. DNA of the CDR3: TGTGCCACCAGCCTGACAAATACCTACGAGCAGTACTTC.

V and J are TRBV7-2 and TRBJ2-3; maybe TRBD1 (5 bases). Deletions cut 5 bases from V and 2 bases from J, with 14 bases between. CDR1 is SGHTA and CDR2 is FQGNSA in the germline V gene. The CDR3 is made up of 15 amino acids. In nucleotides, the CDR3 is TGTGCCAGCAGCCAGCTAGGGGTGGCCACAGATACGCAGTATTTT. Its protein product is CASSQLGVATDTQYF.

The V gene is TRBV2, the J gene TRBJ2-3; the D gene is possibly TRBD2 (5 bases). This CDR3 region has 14 residues. CDR1 and CDR2 (germline): SNHLY, FYNNEI. The V and J ends lost 5 bases and 2 bases respectively, with 11 bases between them. Here the CDR3 DNA reads TGTGCCAGCAGTAAGAGCGGATCCACAGATACGCAGTATTTT. It yields the protein CASSKSGSTDTQYF.